This TCR beta chain was obtained from a study of PD-1 blockade in classical Hodgkin lymphoma. Study results and caveats: Only CD4+ TCR diversity, not CD8+, had risen significantly by C4D1. It was among complete responders that baseline diversity resembled that of newly diagnosed patients. Reports described newly diagnosed patients as having lower baseline TCR diversity than healthy donors.

V lost 8 bases to trimming and J lost 4 bases, with 17 bases between them. CDR3 length equals 13 residues. Germline V CDR1 and CDR2: SQVTM, ANQGSEA. Produced via immunoSEQ multiplex PCR; TCRdb's table is partial and in-frame only. The sample gives some 10,000 clones, 80% to 90% of which show up once; 35% to 40% is in the top ten. Time point in this sample: cycle 4 day 1 (C4D1), after about 6 weeks of nivolumab. Brentuximab vedotin exposure varied among the patients, all of whom had relapsed after autologous stem cell transplantation. Magnetic negative selection isolated CD8+ T cells from thawed PBMCs. Concerning this clone itself: No antigen is known for it.

The specimen was CD8+ T cells from blood, collected before the fourth cycle of nivolumab. This rearrangement joins TRBV29-1 to TRBJ2-5; D may be TRBD2 (6 bases). The receptor was derived from a human donor with classical Hodgkin lymphoma. The donor label of this sample is uncertain. DNA of the CDR3: TGCAGCACCCGGGACTTAATTTCAGAGACCCAGTACTTC. It is translated as CSTRDLISETQYF.